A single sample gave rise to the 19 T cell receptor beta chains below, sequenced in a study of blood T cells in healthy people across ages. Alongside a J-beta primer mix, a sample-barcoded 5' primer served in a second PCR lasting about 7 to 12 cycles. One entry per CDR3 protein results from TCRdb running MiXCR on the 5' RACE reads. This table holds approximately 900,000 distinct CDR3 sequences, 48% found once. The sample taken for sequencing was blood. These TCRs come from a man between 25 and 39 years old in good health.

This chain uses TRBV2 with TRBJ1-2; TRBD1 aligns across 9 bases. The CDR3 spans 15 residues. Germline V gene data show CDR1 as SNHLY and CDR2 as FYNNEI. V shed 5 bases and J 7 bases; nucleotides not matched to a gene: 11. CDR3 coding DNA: TGTGCCAGCAGTCAACCGGGACAGGGTCCTTCTGGCTACACCTTC. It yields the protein CASSQPGQGPSGYTF. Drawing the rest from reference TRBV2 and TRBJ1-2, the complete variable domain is EPEVTQTPSHQVTQMGQEVILRCVPISNHLYFYWYRQILGQKVEFLVSFYNNEISEKSEIFDDQFSVERPDGSNFTLKIRSTKLEDSAMYFCASSQPGQGPSGYTFGSGTRLTVV.

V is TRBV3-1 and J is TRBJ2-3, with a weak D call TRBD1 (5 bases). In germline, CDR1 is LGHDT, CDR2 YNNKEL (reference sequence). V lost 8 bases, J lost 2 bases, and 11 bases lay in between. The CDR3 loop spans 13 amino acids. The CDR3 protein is CASRDSYTDTQYF. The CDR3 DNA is TGTGCCAGCCGAGACAGTTACACAGATACGCAGTATTTT.

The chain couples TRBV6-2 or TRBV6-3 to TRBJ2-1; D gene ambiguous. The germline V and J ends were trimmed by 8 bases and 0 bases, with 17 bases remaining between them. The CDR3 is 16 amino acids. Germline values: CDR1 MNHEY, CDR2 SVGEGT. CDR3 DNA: TGTGCCAGCCACAAGGTGAATAGAGGCTCCTACAATGAGCAGTTCTTC. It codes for CASHKVNRGSYNEQFF.

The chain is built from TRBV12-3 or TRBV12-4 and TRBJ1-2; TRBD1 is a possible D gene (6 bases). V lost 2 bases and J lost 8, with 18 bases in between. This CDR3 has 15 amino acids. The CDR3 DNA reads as TGTGCCAGCAGTTTAACCCCCGGCAGGGGAACCGGCTACACCTTC. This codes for CASSLTPGRGTGYTF.

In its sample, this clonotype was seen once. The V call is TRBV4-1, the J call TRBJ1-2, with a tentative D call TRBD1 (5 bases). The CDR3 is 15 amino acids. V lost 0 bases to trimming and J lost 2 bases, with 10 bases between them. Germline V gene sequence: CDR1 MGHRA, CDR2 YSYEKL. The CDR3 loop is CASSQEQEYNYGYTF. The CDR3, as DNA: TGCGCCAGCAGCCAAGAACAGGAGTACAACTATGGCTACACCTTC.

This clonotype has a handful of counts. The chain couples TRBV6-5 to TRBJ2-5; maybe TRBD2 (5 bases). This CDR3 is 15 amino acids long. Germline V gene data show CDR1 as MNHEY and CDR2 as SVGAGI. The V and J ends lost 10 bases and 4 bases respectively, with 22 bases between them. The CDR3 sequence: CATSIMSGVGETQYF. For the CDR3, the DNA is TGTGCCACTTCGATCATGTCCGGGGTCGGAGAGACCCAGTACTTC.

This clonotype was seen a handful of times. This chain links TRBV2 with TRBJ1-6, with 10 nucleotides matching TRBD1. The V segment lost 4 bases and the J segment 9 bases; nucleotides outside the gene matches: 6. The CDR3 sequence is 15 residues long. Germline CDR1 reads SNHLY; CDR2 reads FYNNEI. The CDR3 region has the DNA TGTGCCAGCAGTGGCGGGACAGGGGTTAGTTCACCCCTCCACTTT. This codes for CASSGGTGVSSPLHF.

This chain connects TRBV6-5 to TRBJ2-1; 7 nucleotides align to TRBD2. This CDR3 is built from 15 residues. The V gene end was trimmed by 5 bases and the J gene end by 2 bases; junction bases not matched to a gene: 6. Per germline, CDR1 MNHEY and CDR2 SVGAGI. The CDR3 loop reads CASSRSGEAYNEQFF. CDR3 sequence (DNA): TGTGCCAGCAGTCGAAGCGGGGAGGCCTACAATGAGCAGTTCTTC.

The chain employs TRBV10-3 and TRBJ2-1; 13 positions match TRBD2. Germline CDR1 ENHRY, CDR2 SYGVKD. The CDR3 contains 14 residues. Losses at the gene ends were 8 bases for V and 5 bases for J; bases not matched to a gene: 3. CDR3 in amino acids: CAIGGLAGDNEQFF. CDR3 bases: TGTGCCATCGGAGGACTAGCGGGGGACAATGAGCAGTTCTTC.

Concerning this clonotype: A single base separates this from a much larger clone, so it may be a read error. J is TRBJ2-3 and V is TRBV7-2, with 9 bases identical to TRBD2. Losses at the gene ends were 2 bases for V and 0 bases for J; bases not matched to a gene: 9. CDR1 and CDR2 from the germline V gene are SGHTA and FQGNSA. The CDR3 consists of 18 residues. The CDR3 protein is CASSLLVSGGLSTDTQYF. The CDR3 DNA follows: TGTGCCAGCAGCTTACTGGTTAGCGGGGGACTTAGCACAGATACGCAGTATTTT. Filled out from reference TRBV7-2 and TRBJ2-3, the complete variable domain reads GAGVSQSPSNKVTEKGKDVELRCDPISGHTALYWYRQSLGQGLEFLIYFQGNSAPDKSGLPSDRFSAERTGGSVSTLTIQRTQQEDSAVYLCASSLLVSGGLSTDTQYFGPGTRLTVL.

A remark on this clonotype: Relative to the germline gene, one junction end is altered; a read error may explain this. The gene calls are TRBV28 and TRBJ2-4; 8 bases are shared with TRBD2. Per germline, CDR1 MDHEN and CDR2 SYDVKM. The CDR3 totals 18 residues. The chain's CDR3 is CASSLDGRGPLAKNIQSF. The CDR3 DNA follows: TGTGCCAGCAGTTTGGACGGGAGGGGTCCTTTAGCCAAAAACATTCAGTCCTTC.

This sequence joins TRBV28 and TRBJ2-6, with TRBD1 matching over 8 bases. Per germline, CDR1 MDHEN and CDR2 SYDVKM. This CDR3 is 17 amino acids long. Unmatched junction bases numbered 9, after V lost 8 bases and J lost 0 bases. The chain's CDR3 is CASRRQGTYSGANVLTF. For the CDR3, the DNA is TGTGCCAGCCGCAGACAGGGGACATACTCTGGGGCCAACGTCCTGACTTTC.

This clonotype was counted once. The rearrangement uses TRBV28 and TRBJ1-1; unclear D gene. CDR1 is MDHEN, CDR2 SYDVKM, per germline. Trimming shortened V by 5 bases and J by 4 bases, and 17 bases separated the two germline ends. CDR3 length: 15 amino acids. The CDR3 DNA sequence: TGTGCCAGCAGTCCCCCCCCCCGGTCGGGCACTGAAGCTTTCTTT. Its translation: CASSPPPRSGTEAFF.

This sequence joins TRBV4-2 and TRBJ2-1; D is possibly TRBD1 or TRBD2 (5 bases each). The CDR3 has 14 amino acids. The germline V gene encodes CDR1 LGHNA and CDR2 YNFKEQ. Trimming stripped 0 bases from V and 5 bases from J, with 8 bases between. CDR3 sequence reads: CASSQDGTHNEQFF. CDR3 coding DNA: TGTGCCAGCAGCCAAGACGGGACGCACAATGAGCAGTTCTTC.

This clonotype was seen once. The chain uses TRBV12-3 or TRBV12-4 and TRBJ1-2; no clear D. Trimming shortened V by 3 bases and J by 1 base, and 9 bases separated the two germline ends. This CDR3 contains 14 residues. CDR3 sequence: CASSLWLINYGYTF. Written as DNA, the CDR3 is TGTGCCAGCAGTTTGTGGCTAATTAACTATGGCTACACCTTC.

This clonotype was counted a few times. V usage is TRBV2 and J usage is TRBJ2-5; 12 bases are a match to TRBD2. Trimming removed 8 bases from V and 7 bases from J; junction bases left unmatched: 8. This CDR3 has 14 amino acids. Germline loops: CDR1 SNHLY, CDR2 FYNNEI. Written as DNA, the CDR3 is TGTGCCAGCGGCCGACTAGCGGGGGAGGGGACCCAGTACTTC. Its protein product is CASGRLAGEGTQYF.

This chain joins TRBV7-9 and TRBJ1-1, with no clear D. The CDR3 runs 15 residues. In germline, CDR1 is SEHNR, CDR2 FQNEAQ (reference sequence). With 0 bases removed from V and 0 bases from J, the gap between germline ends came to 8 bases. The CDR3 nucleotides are TGTGCCAGCAGCTTAGCTCGAGGTGTGAACACTGAAGCTTTCTTT. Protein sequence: CASSLARGVNTEAFF.

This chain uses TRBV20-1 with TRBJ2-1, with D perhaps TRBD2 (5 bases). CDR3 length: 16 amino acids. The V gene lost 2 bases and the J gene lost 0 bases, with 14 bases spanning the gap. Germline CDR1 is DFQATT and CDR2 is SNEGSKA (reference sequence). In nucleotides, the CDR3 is TGCAGTGCTAGATCCAGGACTGCCACCTCCTACAATGAGCAGTTCTTC. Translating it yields CSARSRTATSYNEQFF.

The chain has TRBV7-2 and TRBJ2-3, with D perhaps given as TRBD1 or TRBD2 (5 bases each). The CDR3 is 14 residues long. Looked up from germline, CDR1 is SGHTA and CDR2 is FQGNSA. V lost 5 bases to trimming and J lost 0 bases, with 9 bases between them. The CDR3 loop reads CASSQGRSTDTQYF. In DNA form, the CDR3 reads TGTGCCAGCAGCCAGGGACGGAGCACAGATACGCAGTATTTT.